This record looks at one T cell receptor (beta chain) sequence and its context. Many counts were recorded for this clonotype. Its binding antigen is unknown. There are no base qualities to consult, and no much larger clone falls within one base. Ophthalmopathy patients had moderately to severely active disease, with a Clinical Activity Score of 3 or more, a NOSPECS grade of 4 or more, and a disease duration of less than 3 months. The study excluded patients with uncontrolled infections, other autoimmune diseases, pregnancy or lactation. Diagnoses relied on clinical symptoms, serum thyroxine and TRAb, thyroid ultrasound and orbital computed tomography. Ficoll-Paque density gradient centrifugation was used to isolate PBMCs from about 9.4 ml of fresh peripheral blood. Total RNA was extracted using Trizol reagent, and RNA quality was assessed on an Agilent 2100 Bioanalyzer. This specimen comes from a study of T cells in Graves' hyperthyroidism and ophthalmopathy (dated by TCRdb to between 2018 and 2021). Background on the whole study: Peripheral blood was sampled at the time of initial diagnosis, prior to any treatment. To identify distinguishing TCR V-J signatures, a discovery cohort of around 100 patients was used, comprising 43 with Graves' ophthalmopathy and 55 to 65 with stable Graves' hyperthyroidism. TCR Vbeta CDR3 sequencing of some 140 peripheral blood samples (approximately 44 ophthalmopathy, under 80 hyperthyroidism and roughly 17 progressor patients) is reported in the paper. Prospective prediction of ophthalmopathy was tested in an independent validation cohort consisting of about 20 hyperthyroidism patients and more than 15 patients who later progressed to ophthalmopathy. Following sampling, methimazole starting at 30 mg daily was given to hyperthyroidism patients, and high-dose intravenous methylprednisolone was given to ophthalmopathy patients. In addition, the study compared T-cell repertoires in thyroid tissue and in blood from a handful of Graves' hyperthyroidism patients. The 100 or so discovery patients were randomly split 7:3 into training and test sets. On the study overall, not on this receptor specifically: Most expanded thyroid clonotypes (frequency above 0.001) were also found in blood, which suggests that blood repertoires may mirror thyroid immune responses. No statistical method was used to set the sample size in advance, and investigators knew the group allocation. In validation, progression to ophthalmopathy was predicted by the model with 65% to 71% sensitivity and 72.22% specificity, a median of roughly 6 months before onset. Ophthalmopathy was separated from stable hyperthyroidism by a 13 V-J signature model, with over 85% sensitivity and approximately 81% specificity obtained in cross-validation and 80%/75% obtained in testing.

The TCR beta CDR3 regions were amplified from the RNA transcripts. The TCR CDR3 was subjected to a first round of RT-PCR using the HTBI primer set and the Qiagen OneStep RT-PCR kit. Libraries were constructed in a second round of multiplex PCR, after which size selection and purification were carried out. Sequencing of the libraries was done on an Illumina HiSeq2000 using paired-end 100 bp reads. Per the original workflow: SOAPnuke was used to process the raw data, throwing out any read that contained adapters or uncalled bases, had a mean Phred below 15, or lacked an exact constant-primer or identifier match. COPE v1.2.5 was used to merge high-quality paired reads, and clonotypes were defined as unique nucleotide sequences. MiTCR v1.1 was used to align the clonotypes against IMGT TRBV, TRBD and TRBJ reference segments. The analysis was restricted to V-J combinations with a frequency above 0.0001, which together covered just over 99% of the repertoires. The TCS score was defined as the ratio of F50 (clonal expansion) to E x V (chaos), calculated using BLOSUM62-based TCRdist between CDR3 peptides within each V-J. Welch's t-statistics and random forest reduced fewer than 600 V-J features to about 12, which were used in a naive Bayes classifier (R e1071). TCRdb reran the public reads through fastp at Q25 and MiXCR, keeping productive beta chains. Every entry covers one CDR3 protein and lists the most common genes and DNA from its rows. V and J calls and clone size were set by TCRdb, not the authors. Within this sample are roughly 250,000 distinct CDR3 sequences, with around 17% of them counted one time only. More than 25% of the sample is held by the ten biggest clonotypes.

The CDR3 goes from the cysteine to the phenylalanine over 15 residues. The retained sequence is limited to the CDR3, 45 bases, with the frame set at the first base. Trimming accounts for 5 bases at V and 5 bases at J, while the number of junction bases matched to no gene is 10. As encoded in the germline V gene, CDR1 is SGHAT while CDR2 is FQNNGV. The sample taken for sequencing was blood. The receptor's source is a woman under 30 with Graves' ophthalmopathy. The rearrangement joined TRBV11-2 to TRBJ1-2; 8 of the junction bases match TRBD1. The CDR3 region reads CASSHGQGGGYGYTF. The DNA is as follows: TGTGCCAGCAGCCACGGACAGGGAGGGGGATATGGCTACACCTTC. Beyond the CDR3, the reference TRBV11-2 and TRBJ1-2 genes provide the residues; the full variable domain reads: EAGVAQSPRYKIIEKRQSVAFWCNPISGHATLYWYQQILGQGPKLLIQFQNNGVVDDSQLPKDRFSAERLKGVDSTLKIQPAKLEDSAVYLCASSHGQGGGYGYTFGSGTRLTVV.